These 20 T cell receptor beta chains were all obtained from the same sample, sequenced in a study of a mutant IDH1 vaccine in newly diagnosed glioma. Time point denoted: week 23, last vaccination. A single vaccine dose contained 300 ug of mutant IDH1 20-mer peptide, and topical imiquimod was used with it. The data were produced by immunoSEQ multiplex PCR, yet TCRdb's version contains in-frame clones alone and is incomplete. Altogether some 80,000 clones are present, 85% being singletons, with the ten largest covering 0.75% to 0.95%. What these receptors recognize is not known. The sequencing used PBMCs, collected from a glioma patient whose treatment included an IDH1 peptide vaccine. All receptors come from a woman aged 50 to 65 with glioma.

The CDR3 nucleotides are TGTGCCAGCAGCTTAAGGGGCAGGGAAGAGACCCAGTACTTC. Translation: CASSLRGREETQYF. The chain has TRBV7-8 and TRBJ2-5, with D perhaps TRBD1 (5 bases). Germline V lookup: CDR1 SGHVS, CDR2 FQNEAQ. CDR3 length: 14 amino acids. Trimming pared 2 bases from V and 3 bases from J, leaving 10 bases between.

The CDR3 coding sequence is TGTGCCAGCAGTTCCTACAGGCGAGGCACCTTC. Residues: CASSSYRRGTF. V and J are TRBV28 and TRBJ1-2, with D tentatively TRBD1 (5 bases). The germline CDR1 and CDR2 sequences are MDHEN and SYDVKM. This CDR3 region has 11 residues. The V end lost 4 bases, the J end lost 13 bases, and 13 bases lay between the germline ends.

This clone has only one observation. V gene TRBV11-2 combines with J gene TRBJ1-6; tentative D call: TRBD1 (5 bases). The CDR3 runs 16 residues. Trimming pared 5 bases from V and 0 bases from J, leaving 11 bases between. Germline values: CDR1 SGHAT, CDR2 FQNNGV. The CDR3 coding sequence is TGTGCCAGCAGCAACTCCCAGGGCTCCTATAATTCACCCCTCCACTTT. Protein: CASSNSQGSYNSPLHF.

The chain is built from TRBV5-1 and TRBJ1-6, with a tentative D call TRBD1 (6 bases). Trimming stripped 9 bases from V and 7 bases from J, with 11 bases between. Germline CDR1 is SGHRS and CDR2 is YFSETQ. The CDR3 is 12 amino acids. Here the CDR3 reads CATRTENSPLHF. For the CDR3, the DNA is TGCGCCACCAGGACAGAAAATTCACCCCTCCACTTT.

CDR3 DNA sequence: TGCGCCAGCAGCCAGACCGACAGGGAGAACAACGAGCAGTACTTC. Its protein product is CASSQTDRENNEQYF. The chain couples TRBV5-1 to TRBJ2-7; 7 bases agree with TRBD1. With V trimmed by 4 bases and J by 5 bases, 12 bases remained unmatched. The CDR3 is made up of 15 amino acids. In germline, CDR1 is SGHRS, CDR2 YFSETQ.

This chain connects TRBV4-1 to TRBJ1-4, with D tentatively TRBD1 (5 bases). V was shortened by 4 bases and J by 8 bases, with 14 bases between the two germline ends. The CDR3 length is 14 residues. The V gene's germline CDR1 is MGHRA and CDR2 YSYEKL. CDR3 loop: CASSPIPAGEKLFF. CDR3 in DNA: TGCGCCAGCAGCCCAATCCCAGCAGGGGAAAAACTGTTTTTT.

This rearrangement joins TRBV11-2 to TRBJ1-4, with TRBD1 as a possible D gene (5 bases). Per germline, CDR1 SGHAT and CDR2 FQNNGV. The CDR3 is made up of 14 amino acids. V gave up 5 bases and J gave up 8 bases, with 15 bases separating them. CDR3 nucleotide sequence: TGTGCCAGCAGCCCCCCCGGCAGGGAGGAAAAACTGTTTTTT. Encoded protein: CASSPPGREEKLFF.

The CDR3 nucleotides are TGTGCCAGCAGTGAGGTCCAGGAAAAACTGTTTTTT. Its protein is CASSEVQEKLFF. The V gene is TRBV25-1, the J gene TRBJ1-4, with D hard to call. Looked up from germline, CDR1 is MGHDK and CDR2 is SYGVNS. V was clipped by 3 bases and J by 8 bases, with 7 bases between them. The CDR3 length is 12 residues.

CDR3 residues: CASSGRTGLDEQYF. CDR3 DNA: TGTGCCAGCAGCGGCCGGACAGGGCTTGACGAGCAGTACTTC. The chain is built from TRBV7-9 and TRBJ2-7; 8 bases are a match to TRBD1. J was trimmed by 5 bases and V by 5 bases; bases with no gene match: 8. Germline values: CDR1 SEHNR, CDR2 FQNEAQ (reference sequence). This CDR3 spans 14 amino acids.

This clone was recorded only once. The chain links TRBV28 to TRBJ2-1; D is perhaps TRBD2 (6 bases). V was shortened by 3 bases and J by 8 bases, with 14 bases between the two germline ends. Germline loops: CDR1 MDHEN, CDR2 SYDVKM. The CDR3 spans 14 residues. CDR3 sequence: CASSLGGKMDEQFF. CDR3 DNA: TGTGCCAGCAGTTTGGGCGGGAAGATGGATGAGCAGTTCTTC.

This CDR3 reads CASKPGESGANVLTF. CDR3 bases: TGCGCCAGCAAGCCAGGGGAGTCTGGGGCCAACGTCCTGACTTTC. This chain uses TRBV10-2 with TRBJ2-6; the D gene is possibly TRBD1 (6 bases). CDR3 length: 15 amino acids. V was pared by 7 bases and J by 1 base, with 11 bases between. Germline V lookup: CDR1 WSHSY, CDR2 SAAADI.

A single count supports this clone. The gene calls are TRBV7-9 and TRBJ2-3; 9 bases are shared with TRBD1. Germline V lookup: CDR1 SEHNR, CDR2 FQNEAQ (reference sequence). CDR3 size: 13 residues. V shed 10 bases, J shed 2 bases, and the junction held 4 bases outside the gene matches. CDR3 DNA sequence: TGTGCCACGGGACAGGGAAACACAGATACGCAGTATTTT. This translates into CATGQGNTDTQYF.

This chain connects TRBV4-1 to TRBJ1-4; D gene uncertain. The CDR3 runs 18 residues. CDR1 and CDR2 (germline): MGHRA, YSYEKL. V was pared by 3 bases and J by 6 bases, with 23 bases between. CDR3 loop: CASSHPFGGLPRDEKLFF. The CDR3, as DNA: TGCGCCAGCAGCCATCCCTTCGGAGGGCTCCCCAGAGATGAAAAACTGTTTTTT.

Here the CDR3 DNA reads TGTGCCAGCTCCGTGGAAATTAATCAGCCCCAGCATTTT. Translation: CASSVEINQPQHF. The V call is TRBV18, the J call TRBJ1-5; D not resolved. The CDR3 length is 13 residues. Per the germline V gene, CDR1 is KGHSH and CDR2 is LQKENI. The V end lost 6 bases, the J end lost 4 bases, and 10 bases lay between the germline ends.

The chain combines TRBV6-5 with TRBJ1-6; no reliable D call. CDR3 length equals 13 residues. Germline CDR1 and CDR2: MNHEY and SVGAGI. Trimming took 3 bases from V and 10 from J, leaving 10 bases between them. CDR3 in amino acids: CASSYHSDSPLHF. CDR3 DNA: TGTGCCAGCAGTTATCACTCCGACTCACCCCTCCACTTT.

This clone was observed a few times. This chain uses TRBV5-5 with TRBJ2-7, with 8 bases that match TRBD1. Germline CDR1 and CDR2: SGHKS and YYEKEE (reference sequence). CDR3 size: 14 residues. Germline trimming cut 4 bases from V and 4 bases from J; bases unmatched to any gene: 7. Written as DNA, the CDR3 is TGTGCCAGCAGCCCTTCAGGGGGCTGGTACGAGCAGTACTTC. Protein sequence: CASSPSGGWYEQYF. The whole variable domain, filled in from reference TRBV5-5 and TRBJ2-7, reads DAGVTQSPTHLIKTRGQQVTLRCSPISGHKSVSWYQQVLGQGPQFIFQYYEKEERGRGNFPDRFSARQFPNYSSELNVNALLLGDSALYLCASSPSGGWYEQYFGPGTRLTVT.

The chain carries TRBV15 and TRBJ2-5; D unclear. Trimming left V 4 bases short and J 4 bases short, with 4 bases between. The CDR3 is 11 residues long. Germline V gene data show CDR1 as LNHNV and CDR2 as YYDKDF (reference sequence). CDR3 in DNA: TGTGCCACCAGCAATGCAGAGACCCAGTACTTC. It yields the protein CATSNAETQYF.

The chain carries TRBV27 and TRBJ1-6, with D perhaps matching TRBD1 (5 bases). V was clipped by 5 bases and J by 9 bases, with 20 bases between them. The CDR3 is 16 residues long. Germline V gene data show CDR1 as MNHEY and CDR2 as SMNVEV (reference sequence). The CDR3 protein is CASSLGGTREGSPLHF. In DNA form, the CDR3 reads TGTGCCAGCAGTCTCGGGGGGACCCGAGAAGGTTCACCCCTCCACTTT.

The chain links TRBV28 to TRBJ2-2; possibly TRBD2 for D (6 bases). Trimming stripped 7 bases from V and 2 bases from J, with 17 bases between. From germline, CDR1 is MDHEN and CDR2 SYDVKM. The CDR3 has 16 amino acids. CDR3 in DNA: TGTGCCAGCACCCGCGGAGGGGCCAAAAACACCGGGGAGCTGTTTTTT. This gives the protein CASTRGGAKNTGELFF.

V is TRBV4-1 and J is TRBJ2-1, with TRBD2 as a possible D gene (6 bases). The germline gives CDR1 MGHRA, CDR2 YSYEKL. The CDR3 is 16 amino acids. The germline V and J ends were trimmed by 4 bases and 0 bases, with 13 bases remaining between them. Here the CDR3 reads CASSPGLSSSYNEQFF. For the CDR3, the DNA is TGCGCCAGCAGCCCGGGACTCTCGAGCTCCTACAATGAGCAGTTCTTC.